These 19 T cell receptor beta chains were all obtained from the same sample, sequenced in a study of cytotoxic CD8 clonotypes in ibrutinib-treated CLL. Method: immunoSEQ multiplex PCR; TCRdb's copy keeps in-frame clones and lacks some. This sample has tens of thousands of clones, with roughly 77% found just once. The source was PBMCs, collected after 12 months of ibrutinib treatment. The receptors were gathered from a human donor with chronic lymphocytic leukemia.

V and J are TRBV7-3 and TRBJ2-4, with D perhaps TRBD1 or TRBD2 (5 bases each). Germline V gene sequence: CDR1 SGHTA, CDR2 FQGTGA. Trimming took off 5 bases at V and 7 bases at J, with 15 bases between the two ends. This CDR3 has 14 residues. The CDR3 region has the DNA TGTGCCAGCAGCGACAGCGGCCCCGGGAACATTCAGTACTTC. Its protein product is CASSDSGPGNIQYF.

The J gene is TRBJ2-6, the V gene TRBV30; D remains unclear. The germline V and J ends were trimmed by 0 bases and 1 base, with 10 bases remaining between them. The CDR3 length is 16 residues. Germline-derived CDR1 and CDR2 are GTSNPN and SVGIG (reference sequence). The CDR3 loop is CAWSVLRLSGANVLTF. As DNA, the CDR3 is TGTGCCTGGAGTGTACTCCGGCTTTCTGGGGCCAACGTCCTGACTTTC.

This clone was detected once. This chain uses TRBV19 with TRBJ2-7; D might be TRBD2 (6 bases). The CDR3 is made up of 15 amino acids. V was shortened by 2 bases and J by 4 bases, with 15 bases between the two germline ends. CDR1 and CDR2 from the germline V gene are LNHDA and SQIVND (reference sequence). The CDR3 spells CASSIRLTSGYEQYF. The CDR3 nucleotides are TGTGCCAGTAGTATACGTCTGACTAGTGGTTACGAGCAGTACTTC.

The chain employs TRBV29-1 and TRBJ2-7, with unresolved D. Trimming pared 4 bases from V and 2 bases from J, leaving 9 bases between. The germline V gene has CDR1 SQVTM and CDR2 ANQGSEA. This CDR3 comprises 12 residues. In DNA, the CDR3 is TGCAGCGTTGTTTTAAGGGCCTACGAGCAGTACTTC. Translating gives CSVVLRAYEQYF.

The V gene is TRBV28, the J gene TRBJ1-2, with D maybe TRBD1 (5 bases). CDR3 size: 13 residues. Trimming cost V 5 bases and J 8 bases, with 15 bases left between them. The germline gives CDR1 MDHEN, CDR2 SYDVKM. CDR3 sequence reads: CASSRGPQWGYTF. The CDR3 DNA sequence: TGTGCCAGCAGTCGGGGCCCACAGTGGGGCTACACCTTC.

This chain links TRBV4-3 with TRBJ1-2, with D tentatively TRBD1 (6 bases). V was shortened by 1 base and J by 8 bases, with 17 bases between the two germline ends. This CDR3 spans 15 amino acids. Germline assignment: CDR1 LGHNA and CDR2 YSLEER. The CDR3 here is CASSQVAGTMGGYTF. CDR3 nucleotides: TGCGCCAGCAGCCAAGTTGCGGGGACAATGGGAGGCTACACCTTC.

J is TRBJ2-1 and V is TRBV5-6, with D perhaps matching TRBD1 (5 bases). Looked up from germline, CDR1 is SGHDT and CDR2 is YYEEEE. This CDR3 spans 14 amino acids. With 1 base removed from V and 4 bases from J, the gap between germline ends came to 9 bases. DNA for the CDR3: TGTGCCAGCAGCTTGAACTCAGGGTACAATGAGCAGTTCTTC. It is translated as CASSLNSGYNEQFF.

J is TRBJ2-3 and V is TRBV5-1; tentative D call: TRBD2 (5 bases). Trimming left V 3 bases short and J 2 bases short, with 13 bases between. This CDR3 is built from 15 residues. Germline V gives CDR1 SGHRS, CDR2 YFSETQ. The CDR3 nucleotides are TGCGCCAGCAGCTCGGACGGAGGCAACACAGATACGCAGTATTTT. It encodes CASSSDGGNTDTQYF.

The V call is TRBV7-3, the J call TRBJ2-2; D unclear. V was pared by 4 bases and J by 0 bases, with 9 bases between. The CDR3 consists of 15 residues. Germline assignment: CDR1 SGHTA and CDR2 FQGTGA. The CDR3 coding sequence is TGTGCCAGCAGCTACGGCGGATCGAACACCGGGGAGCTGTTTTTT. Protein: CASSYGGSNTGELFF.

This chain links TRBV19 with TRBJ2-2; D perhaps matches TRBD1 (5 bases). The V and J ends lost 7 bases and 6 bases respectively, with 21 bases between them. Germline loops: CDR1 LNHDA, CDR2 SQIVND (reference sequence). The CDR3 is made up of 16 amino acids. In nucleotides, the CDR3 is TGTGCCAGTACCACGGCAATGCAGGGTTTCCCCGGGGAGCTGTTTTTT. It specifies CASTTAMQGFPGELFF.

The chain uses TRBV6-1 and TRBJ2-7, with a tentative D call TRBD1 (6 bases). CDR1 is MNHNS, CDR2 SASEGT, per germline. Trimming shortened V by 0 bases and J by 2 bases, and 11 bases separated the two germline ends. The CDR3 covers 15 residues. DNA of the CDR3: TGTGCCAGCAGTGAAGCCCCGGACAGTCCCTACGAGCAGTACTTC. It codes for CASSEAPDSPYEQYF.

The chain is built from TRBV7-3 and TRBJ2-2; D is possibly TRBD1 (6 bases). The CDR3 spans 15 residues. V lost 8 bases and J lost 5, with 18 bases in between. Germline V gives CDR1 SGHTA, CDR2 FQGTGA. The CDR3 protein is CASGWGPPTTGELFF. The CDR3 DNA reads TGTGCCAGCGGGTGGGGGCCCCCCACAACCGGGGAGCTGTTTTTT.

The chain has TRBV5-1 and TRBJ1-6; D gene unclear. Trimming pared 3 bases from V and 7 bases from J, leaving 14 bases between. Germline V CDR1 and CDR2: SGHRS, YFSETQ. This CDR3 has 15 amino acids. This CDR3 reads CASSWGASTNSPLHF. The CDR3 bases are TGCGCCAGCAGCTGGGGTGCGAGCACAAATTCACCCCTCCACTTT. The complete variable domain, with remaining parts taken from reference TRBV5-1 and TRBJ1-6, reads KAGVTQTPRYLIKTRGQQVTLSCSPISGHRSVSWYQQTPGQGLQFLFEYFSETQRNKGNFPGRFSGRQFSNSRSEMNVSTLELGDSALYLCASSWGASTNSPLHFGNGTRLTVT.

This rearrangement joins TRBV2 to TRBJ1-5; D is unresolved. The V and J ends lost 7 bases and 11 bases respectively, with 24 bases between them. The CDR3 totals 15 residues. The germline gives CDR1 SNHLY, CDR2 FYNNEI. The CDR3: CASTPAGGPRRAQHF. The CDR3 DNA follows: TGTGCCAGCACCCCGGCGGGCGGCCCTCGGAGGGCCCAGCATTTT.

This chain connects TRBV4-2 to TRBJ2-5, with 12 nucleotides matching TRBD2. The CDR3 is 15 amino acids. The V gene end was trimmed by 1 base and the J gene end by 5 bases; junction bases not matched to a gene: 2. Germline V gene lookup returns CDR1 LGHNA and CDR2 YNFKEQ. CDR3 residues: CASSQGLAGGETQYF. The CDR3 DNA sequence: TGTGCCAGCAGCCAAGGGCTAGCGGGAGGGGAGACCCAGTACTTC.

This chain links TRBV9 with TRBJ2-1, with 8 bases that match TRBD2. This CDR3 comprises 16 residues. Germline V gene data show CDR1 as SGDLS and CDR2 as YYNGEE. V lost 0 bases and J lost 7; bases outside the gene matches: 9. The CDR3, as DNA: TGTGCCAGCAGCGTAGGTGGGACTAGGGCGGAAAATGAGCAGTTCTTC. This gives the protein CASSVGGTRAENEQFF.

This chain joins TRBV29-1 and TRBJ2-1; 13 nucleotides agree with TRBD2. There are 15 residues in the CDR3. Germline V CDR1 and CDR2: SQVTM, ANQGSEA. The junction had 4 bases not matched to a gene; V was cut back by 4 bases and J by 4 bases. The CDR3 spells CSVGVGLAGYNEQFF. DNA for the CDR3: TGCAGCGTTGGGGTGGGACTAGCGGGGTACAATGAGCAGTTCTTC.

V is TRBV19 and J is TRBJ2-2, with D perhaps TRBD1 (6 bases). The CDR3 is 15 residues long. Germline values: CDR1 LNHDA, CDR2 SQIVND (reference sequence). With 3 bases removed from V and 1 base from J, the gap between germline ends came to 9 bases. CDR3 DNA: TGTGCCAGTAGTATGGGACACAAGAACACCGGGGAGCTGTTTTTT. It translates to CASSMGHKNTGELFF.

The J gene is TRBJ2-5, the V gene TRBV30; 8 bases match TRBD1. Per the germline V gene, CDR1 is GTSNPN and CDR2 is SVGIG (reference sequence). Trimming cost V 5 bases and J 1 base; bases outside gene matches: 12. CDR3 length: 16 residues. The CDR3 spells CAWQPGTGVGQETQYF. The CDR3 DNA reads as TGTGCCTGGCAACCCGGGACAGGAGTGGGCCAAGAGACCCAGTACTTC.